The 32 T cell receptor beta chains in this list originate from one sample, sequenced in a study of cytomegalovirus exposure and HLA in healthy donors. PCR amplification relied on 60 Vbeta primers (plus 13 Jbeta primers). Generated by immunoSEQ multiplex PCR, the TCRdb table keeps only in-frame clones and is missing some. The sample lists some 130,000 clones, 80% to 85% occurring once. The sequenced material came from PBMCs. All receptors derive from a woman aged 45-65 years in good health and CMV-seropositive.

V gene TRBV23-1 combines with J gene TRBJ2-6; the match to TRBD1 covers 7 bases. TRBV23-1 is reported as an ORF; its role is uncertain. CDR3 length equals 17 residues. V was pared by 2 bases and J by 4 bases, with 8 bases of the junction left unmatched. CDR3 protein: CASSQHETGCGANVLTF. CDR3 coding DNA: TGCGCCAGCAGTCAACACGAGACAGGGTGCGGGGCCAACGTCCTGACTTTC.

The chain joins TRBV9 to TRBJ2-3; D perhaps matches TRBD1 (5 bases). The V end lost 0 bases, the J end lost 6 bases, and 11 bases lay between the germline ends. Germline lookup yields CDR1 SGDLS and CDR2 YYNGEE. The CDR3 has 14 amino acids. CDR3 coding DNA: TGTGCCAGCAGCGTAGAGGGGTTGGGGGATACGCAGTATTTT. As protein: CASSVEGLGDTQYF.

With respect to this clone: The sample holds other DNA sequences that translate to the same CDR3. CDR3 in DNA: TGCGCCAGCAGCCTCGGAGGCGGGGGCACCGGGGAGCTGTTTTTT. Translating it yields CASSLGGGGTGELFF. The chain carries TRBV5-1 and TRBJ2-2; 7 nucleotides line up with TRBD2. Germline CDR1 SGHRS, CDR2 YFSETQ. This CDR3 has 15 residues. Germline trimming cut 4 bases from V and 4 bases from J; bases unmatched to any gene: 7.

The V gene is TRBV4-2, the J gene TRBJ1-1; D perhaps matches TRBD1 (6 bases). Per germline, CDR1 LGHNA and CDR2 YNFKEQ. CDR3 length: 17 residues. Trimming pared 4 bases from V and 0 bases from J, leaving 18 bases between. CDR3: CASSPKTGRDLNTEAFF. DNA of the CDR3: TGTGCCAGCAGCCCCAAAACAGGGAGGGATCTGAACACTGAAGCTTTCTTT.

The genes are TRBV5-1 and TRBJ2-5, with a tentative D call TRBD2 (5 bases). The CDR3 sequence is 13 residues long. V lost 6 bases to trimming and J lost 11 bases, with 20 bases between them. CDR1 is SGHRS and CDR2 is YFSETQ in the germline V gene. CDR3 bases: TGCGCCAGCATGGGAGACTCATGGGGTGAGCAGTACTTC. Its protein is CASMGDSWGEQYF.

The chain joins TRBV19 to TRBJ2-7; tentatively, D is TRBD1 (6 bases). Germline-derived CDR1 and CDR2 are LNHDA and SQIVND (reference sequence). The CDR3 sequence is 14 residues long. Trimming left V 10 bases short and J 2 bases short, with 18 bases between. The CDR3 DNA sequence: TGTGCCACGACCCGGGACAAGGACACCTACGAGCAGTACTTC. Its translation is CATTRDKDTYEQYF.

J is TRBJ1-1 and V is TRBV6-1; D gene ambiguous. This CDR3 has 13 residues. The ends were cut back, 4 bases at V and 4 bases at J, with 10 bases in the middle. From germline, CDR1 is MNHNS and CDR2 SASEGT. The DNA of the CDR3 is TGTGCCAGCAGTGGGGGTAGCGTCACTGAAGCTTTCTTT. It encodes CASSGGSVTEAFF.

This chain uses TRBV2 with TRBJ1-2; no clear D. Germline CDR1 reads SNHLY; CDR2 reads FYNNEI. This CDR3 region has 14 residues. Trimming stripped 3 bases from V and 4 bases from J, with 12 bases between. In DNA, the CDR3 is TGTGCCAGCAGTGAGCGGAGGGCGCTCTATGGCTACACCTTC. As protein: CASSERRALYGYTF.

This clone was recorded a few times. The J gene is TRBJ1-5, the V gene TRBV19, with D tentatively TRBD1 (5 bases). Germline CDR1 reads LNHDA; CDR2 reads SQIVND (reference sequence). The CDR3 has 15 residues. Trimming removed 9 bases from V and 0 bases from J, with 15 bases in between. CDR3 sequence reads: CASTILGGSNQPQHF. The CDR3 nucleotides read TGTGCCAGCACTATCCTCGGGGGTAGCAATCAGCCCCAGCATTTT. The complete variable domain, with remaining parts taken from reference TRBV19 and TRBJ1-5, reads DGGITQSPKYLFRKEGQNVTLSCEQNLNHDAMYWYRQDPGQGLRLIYYSQIVNDFQKGDIAEGYSVSREKKESFPLTVTSAQKNPTAFYLCASTILGGSNQPQHFGDGTRLSIL.

V is TRBV11-2 and J is TRBJ2-1; 8 bases match TRBD2. Trimming took 1 base from V and 12 from J; bases not matched to a gene: 14. CDR1 is SGHAT and CDR2 is FQNNGV in the germline V gene. CDR3 length equals 16 residues. The DNA for the CDR3 is TGTGCCAGCAGCTTAGTAGTGGGGACTAGTTTGGTTCCGCAGTTCTTC. Protein sequence: CASSLVVGTSLVPQFF.

The sample holds a few counts of this clone. The chain has TRBV30 and TRBJ2-7, with D unresolved. The germline V gene encodes CDR1 GTSNPN and CDR2 SVGIG (reference sequence). V shed 3 bases and J shed 1 base, with 10 bases lying between them. The CDR3 consists of 13 residues. The CDR3 coding sequence is TGTGCCTGGAGGATAAGTGAGTCCTACGAGCAGTACTTC. This encodes CAWRISESYEQYF.

The chain uses TRBV7-2 and TRBJ1-5; the D gene is possibly TRBD1 (6 bases). This CDR3 contains 13 residues. The germline gives CDR1 SGHTA, CDR2 FQGNSA. The V and J ends lost 6 bases and 4 bases respectively, with 10 bases between them. Written as DNA, the CDR3 is TGTGCCAGCAGTCGACAGGTAAATCAGCCCCAGCATTTT. Translation gives CASSRQVNQPQHF.

V usage is TRBV29-1 and J usage is TRBJ1-6; D call uncertain. V dropped 5 bases and J dropped 2 bases, with 7 bases sitting between them. CDR1 is SQVTM, CDR2 ANQGSEA, per germline. CDR3 length: 13 amino acids. CDR3 bases: TGCAGCGTTCGGGGTACCTATAATTCACCCCTCCACTTT. Translation: CSVRGTYNSPLHF.

The chain combines TRBV19 with TRBJ2-5; 7 bases line up with TRBD1. Germline assignment: CDR1 LNHDA and CDR2 SQIVND (reference sequence). The CDR3 consists of 16 residues. Trimming took 5 bases from V and 7 from J; bases not matched to a gene: 16. The CDR3 DNA reads TGTGCCAGTAGTTCCCGATTTACTACAGGGGAAGTGACCCAGTACTTC. The encoded protein is CASSSRFTTGEVTQYF.

The V gene is TRBV19, the J gene TRBJ2-5, with D perhaps matching TRBD1 (5 bases). Per germline, CDR1 LNHDA and CDR2 SQIVND (reference sequence). This CDR3 is 14 amino acids long. The V gene lost 0 bases and the J gene lost 5 bases, with 10 bases spanning the gap. CDR3 residues: CASSIDQGVETQYF. The CDR3 bases are TGTGCCAGTAGTATAGACCAGGGCGTGGAGACCCAGTACTTC.

The chain is built from TRBV5-1 and TRBJ1-1, with 7 bases identical to TRBD1. CDR1 SGHRS and CDR2 YFSETQ come from the germline V gene. The CDR3 contains 15 residues. The trim removed 3 bases at V and 0 bases at J, leaving 5 bases unmatched. The DNA of the CDR3 is TGCGCCAGCAGCTCGGGACAGATCATGAACACTGAAGCTTTCTTT. Protein: CASSSGQIMNTEAFF.

The chain combines TRBV7-9 with TRBJ2-7, with a possible D match to TRBD1 (6 bases). V was pared by 0 bases and J by 3 bases, with 9 bases between. The CDR3 loop spans 14 amino acids. Germline V lookup: CDR1 SEHNR, CDR2 FQNEAQ (reference sequence). In nucleotides, the CDR3 is TGTGCCAGCAGCTTAGCACAGGGTTACTACGAGCAGTACTTC. It yields the protein CASSLAQGYYEQYF.

The V gene is TRBV2, the J gene TRBJ1-1, with D possibly matching TRBD1 (5 bases). The germline CDR1 and CDR2 sequences are SNHLY and FYNNEI. V lost 7 bases and J 3 bases, leaving 15 bases between the germline ends. This CDR3 comprises 14 residues. This CDR3 reads CASTGYLIYTEAFF. DNA for the CDR3: TGTGCCAGCACAGGGTACCTCATTTACACTGAAGCTTTCTTT. The full variable domain, completed using reference TRBV2 and TRBJ1-1, is EPEVTQTPSHQVTQMGQEVILRCVPISNHLYFYWYRQILGQKVEFLVSFYNNEISEKSEIFDDQFSVERPDGSNFTLKIRSTKLEDSAMYFCASTGYLIYTEAFFGQGTRLTVV.

The gene calls are TRBV28 and TRBJ1-5, with 10 positions matching TRBD1. With V trimmed by 5 bases and J by 5 bases, 6 bases remained unmatched. CDR1 and CDR2 (germline): MDHEN, SYDVKM. The CDR3 loop spans 15 amino acids. CDR3 loop: CASSIPGQGHQPQHF. CDR3 coding DNA: TGTGCCAGCAGTATACCGGGACAGGGGCATCAGCCCCAGCATTTT. Supplemented by reference TRBV28 and TRBJ1-5, the full variable domain reads DVKVTQSSRYLVKRTGEKVFLECVQDMDHENMFWYRQDPGLGLRLIYFSYDVKMKEKGDIPEGYSVSREKKERFSLILESASTNQTSMYLCASSIPGQGHQPQHFGDGTRLSIL.

The chain uses TRBV28 and TRBJ1-5; D unresolved. This CDR3 region has 14 residues. The ends were cut back, 8 bases at V and 0 bases at J, with 11 bases in the middle. CDR1 MDHEN and CDR2 SYDVKM come from the germline V gene. The CDR3 bases are TGTGCCAGCGTCGGGGTCTATAGCAATCAGCCCCAGCATTTT. This codes for CASVGVYSNQPQHF.

This sequence joins TRBV28 and TRBJ1-5, with unresolved D. Germline values: CDR1 MDHEN, CDR2 SYDVKM. V was cut by 3 bases and J by 2 bases, with 11 bases left in between. CDR3 size: 15 residues. CDR3 coding DNA: TGTGCCAGCAGTTTCCGGGGAAGTGGCAATCAGCCCCAGCATTTT. It yields the protein CASSFRGSGNQPQHF.

As concerns this clone: The final CDR3 position lacks the conserved phenylalanine or tryptophan, pointing to a likely read error. The limits of the CDR3 on the DNA are not certain, so only TCRdb's listed CDR3 is given. The chain has TRBV5-1 and TRBJ1-2; TRBD1, the table's D call, was not compared with the DNA. Ends included, the CDR3 has 13 residues. Germline V lookup: CDR1 SGHRS, CDR2 YFSETQ. The CDR3 loop is CASSLGTGGEDHV.

This chain connects TRBV11-1 to TRBJ2-2; 11 bases are shared with TRBD2. Trimming cost V 1 base and J 4 bases; bases outside gene matches: 5. CDR1 SGHAT and CDR2 FQDESV come from the germline V gene (reference sequence). This CDR3 spans 17 amino acids. CDR3 sequence reads: CASSLGLAGGGTGELFF. In DNA form, the CDR3 reads TGTGCCAGCAGCTTAGGCCTAGCGGGAGGTGGCACCGGGGAGCTGTTTTTT. Full variable domain (remainder filled in from reference TRBV11-1 and TRBJ2-2): EAEVAQSPRYKITEKSQAVAFWCDPISGHATLYWYRQILGQGPELLVQFQDESVVDDSQLPKDRFSAERLKGVDSTLKIQPAELGDSAMYLCASSLGLAGGGTGELFFGEGSRLTVL.

The rearrangement links TRBV18 to TRBJ1-2, with a tentative D call TRBD1 (6 bases). V lost 5 bases, J lost 7 bases, and 14 bases lay in between. This CDR3 contains 13 residues. Looked up from germline, CDR1 is KGHSH and CDR2 is LQKENI. The CDR3 sequence: CASSETTGRGYTF. DNA of the CDR3: TGTGCCAGCTCAGAGACGACAGGTCGTGGCTACACCTTC.

The chain couples TRBV28 to TRBJ1-2; perhaps TRBD1 as D (6 bases). In germline, CDR1 is MDHEN, CDR2 SYDVKM. Trimming left V 4 bases short and J 8 bases short, with 17 bases between. The CDR3 has 14 residues. The CDR3 nucleotides read TGTGCCAGCAGTTCCTTCGGGGGGCGCGAAGGCTACACCTTC. Translation: CASSSFGGREGYTF.

The genes are TRBV10-1 and TRBJ2-1; weak D call: TRBD1 (6 bases). Germline V lookup: CDR1 WNHNN, CDR2 SYGVQD (reference sequence). V shed 0 bases and J shed 8 bases, with 17 bases lying between them. CDR3 length: 16 residues. The chain's CDR3 is CASSESGRGSRDEQFF. Written as DNA, the CDR3 is TGCGCCAGCAGTGAGTCGGGTAGGGGGAGTAGGGATGAGCAGTTCTTC.

This sequence joins TRBV18 and TRBJ2-1, with TRBD2 matching 10 bases. Germline V lookup: CDR1 KGHSH, CDR2 LQKENI. V lost 1 base, J lost 4 bases, and 4 bases stayed unmatched. CDR3 length: 16 residues. The CDR3 here is CASSPLLTSGYNEQFF. In DNA form, the CDR3 reads TGTGCCAGCTCACCACTTCTGACTAGCGGGTACAATGAGCAGTTCTTC.

The chain uses TRBV28 and TRBJ2-7; 7 nucleotides line up with TRBD1. Per the germline V gene, CDR1 is MDHEN and CDR2 is SYDVKM. This CDR3 is 18 amino acids long. V lost 5 bases to trimming and J lost 0 bases; unmatched junction nucleotides: 16. The CDR3 loop is CASSPGTALPWSSYEQYF. The CDR3 nucleotides read TGTGCCAGCAGTCCCGGGACAGCACTTCCCTGGAGCTCCTACGAGCAGTACTTC.

The chain is built from TRBV19 and TRBJ2-1, with D possibly being TRBD1 (6 bases). The CDR3 consists of 15 residues. CDR1 LNHDA and CDR2 SQIVND come from the germline V gene (reference sequence). Trimming left V 6 bases short and J 0 bases short, with 12 bases between. The CDR3 spells CASSQGFSSYNEQFF. CDR3 in DNA: TGTGCCAGTAGCCAGGGGTTCAGCTCCTACAATGAGCAGTTCTTC. Full variable domain (outside the CDR3, taken from reference TRBV19 and TRBJ2-1): DGGITQSPKYLFRKEGQNVTLSCEQNLNHDAMYWYRQDPGQGLRLIYYSQIVNDFQKGDIAEGYSVSREKKESFPLTVTSAQKNPTAFYLCASSQGFSSYNEQFFGPGTRLTVL.

V usage is TRBV4-3 and J usage is TRBJ2-5; 7 nucleotides line up with TRBD2. V trimming: 1 base; J trimming: 0 bases; junction bases outside the gene matches: 5. CDR3 size: 16 residues. The germline CDR1 and CDR2 sequences are LGHNA and YSLEER. The CDR3 is CASSQVWGGYQETQYF. CDR3 DNA sequence: TGCGCCAGCAGCCAAGTCTGGGGGGGGTACCAAGAGACCCAGTACTTC.

The chain joins TRBV28 to TRBJ2-7, with 9 bases fitting TRBD1. This CDR3 has 15 amino acids. CDR1 and CDR2 from the germline V gene are MDHEN and SYDVKM. The V segment lost 5 bases and the J segment 2 bases; nucleotides outside the gene matches: 7. The CDR3 DNA is TGTGCCAGCAGTCCGGGGGACAGGGTCGCCTACGAGCAGTACTTC. Its protein product is CASSPGDRVAYEQYF.

The V gene is TRBV7-3, the J gene TRBJ1-2; 7 nucleotides align to TRBD1. Trimming took 2 bases from V and 4 from J; bases not matched to a gene: 1. CDR1 is SGHTA, CDR2 FQGTGA, per germline. The CDR3 is 13 amino acids. CDR3 coding DNA: TGTGCCAGCAGCTTAGGGGACAGCTATGGCTACACCTTC. Protein product: CASSLGDSYGYTF.